A selection of T cell receptor beta chains follows, all from one sample in a study of pediatric ulcerative colitis. Profiling relied on immunoSEQ multiplex PCR, and the TCRdb table lists in-frame clones only, not all of them. The repertoire holds over 45,000 clones, with around 81% as singletons. The sample taken for sequencing was gut tissue. The receptors were sampled from a girl aged 10 to 17 with moderate ulcerative colitis. Both conserved end residues are part of each CDR3. The D gene is left open where the match is weak. A clone size is listed for some rows: how often the clone was seen (once, few, many), or a class if it is expanded.

>NA|TRBJ2-5|TRBV7-8|TRBD2
CASSLAGTSGQETQYF
TGTGCCAGCAGCTTAGCCGGGACTAGCGGACAAGAGACCCAGTACTTC
>NA|TRBJ2-7|TRBV5-1|NA
CASSLATGAYEQYF
TGCGCCAGCAGCTTGGCCACGGGGGCCTACGAGCAGTACTTC
>NA|TRBJ2-7|TRBV6-6|NA
CASSMMRDNSYEQYF
TGTGCCAGCAGTATGATGCGGGACAACTCCTACGAGCAGTACTTC
>NA|TRBJ2-3|TRBV5-8|TRBD2
CASSLGSGGLTDTQYF
TGTGCCAGCAGCTTGGGTAGCGGGGGCCTCACAGATACGCAGTATTTT
>NA|TRBJ2-5|TRBV5-5|NA
CASSPGHQETQYF
TGTGCCAGCAGTCCGGGACACCAAGAGACCCAGTACTTC
>NA|TRBJ2-7|TRBV5-1|NA
CASSGGRSNNYEQYF
TGCGCCAGCAGTGGAGGTCGGTCTAACAACTACGAGCAGTACTTC
>NA|TRBJ1-2|TRBV6-6|NA
CATRRTENYGYTF
TGTGCCACCAGGAGGACGGAGAACTATGGCTACACCTTC
>NA|TRBJ1-2|TRBV28|TRBD1
CASRSSGGFNYGYTF
TGTGCCAGCAGATCCTCAGGGGGTTTCAACTATGGCTACACCTTC
>NA|TRBJ1-3|TRBV19|TRBD1
CASSTAGTGPGNTIYF
TGTGCCAGTAGTACAGCAGGGACAGGGCCCGGAAACACCATATATTTT
>NA|TRBJ1-1|TRBV5-4|TRBD1
CASSLGAGGIPEAFF
TGTGCCAGCAGCTTGGGGGCAGGGGGGATCCCTGAAGCTTTCTTT
>NA|TRBJ1-2|TRBV11-1|NA
CASSLDLGNYGYTF
TGTGCCAGCAGCTTGGACCTAGGGAACTATGGCTACACCTTC
>NA|TRBJ2-1|TRBV28|TRBD2
CATNSIRGGQQFF
TGTGCCACCAACTCCATACGGGGGGGCCAGCAGTTCTTC
>NA|TRBJ2-3|TRBV7-3|NA
CASSLVGQRQGTDTQYF
TGTGCCAGCAGCTTAGTCGGCCAGCGGCAAGGCACAGATACGCAGTATTTT
>few|TRBJ2-5|TRBV5-5|TRBD2
CASSLWLAGGAGGETQYF
TGTGCCAGCAGCTTGTGGCTAGCGGGAGGGGCAGGGGGAGAGACCCAGTACTTC
>NA|TRBJ2-7|TRBV4-1|TRBD2
CASSRRLADPSSEQYF
TGCGCCAGCAGCCGTAGACTAGCGGACCCCTCTTCCGAGCAGTACTTC
>NA|TRBJ2-1|TRBV7-9|NA
CASSLRIQVDNEQFF
TGTGCCAGCAGCCTCAGAATACAGGTGGACAATGAGCAGTTCTTC
>NA|TRBJ2-3|TRBV9|NA
CASSLSDAHTQYF
TGTGCCAGCAGCCTCTCGGACGCTCATACGCAGTATTTT
>NA|TRBJ2-7|TRBV6-1|NA
CASSEGQAIYEQYF
TGTGCCAGCAGTGAAGGTCAGGCTATCTACGAGCAGTACTTC
>few|TRBJ1-1|TRBV19|NA
CASSDPGPWAFF
TGTGCCAGTAGTGATCCGGGACCGTGGGCTTTCTTT
>NA|TRBJ2-3|TRBV5-6|TRBD2
CASSPYRTSDTQYF
TGTGCCAGCAGCCCCTACCGGACTAGCGATACGCAGTATTTT
>NA|TRBJ2-1|TRBV19|TRBD2
CASSMGVAGGRAVGEQFF
TGTGCCAGTAGTATGGGAGTAGCGGGAGGGCGAGCAGTCGGTGAGCAGTTCTTC
>NA|TRBJ1-1|TRBV10-3|NA
CAISGGDMNTEAFF
TGTGCCATCAGTGGAGGGGATATGAACACTGAAGCTTTCTTT
>NA|TRBJ2-2|TRBV29-1|TRBD2
CSVALAGGPIGAGELFF
TGCAGCGTTGCATTAGCGGGAGGGCCAATTGGAGCCGGGGAGCTGTTTTTT
>NA|TRBJ1-1|TRBV6-1|NA
CASSTSGQREAFF
TGTGCCAGCAGTACGTCAGGACAGAGGGAAGCTTTCTTT
>NA|TRBJ1-1|TRBV19|TRBD1
CASSPTLQGAGAFF
TGTGCCAGTAGTCCTACTCTCCAGGGGGCCGGGGCTTTCTTT
>NA|TRBJ2-7|TRBV5-6|NA
CASSFPGGEQYF
TGTGCCAGCAGCTTTCCTGGTGGCGAGCAGTACTTC
>NA|TRBJ2-1|TRBV19|NA
CASTASSAYNEQFF
TGTGCCAGTACCGCCAGTAGCGCCTACAATGAGCAGTTCTTC
>once|TRBJ2-7|TRBV27|TRBD2
CASSLWTSGYEQYF
TGTGCCAGCAGTTTATGGACTAGCGGATACGAGCAGTACTTC
>NA|TRBJ2-7|TRBV7-9|TRBD2
CASSLGGLAFEQYF
TGTGCCAGCAGCTTAGGGGGACTAGCGTTCGAGCAGTACTTC
>NA|TRBJ1-5|TRBV6-1|NA
CASTQLIVSNQPQHF
TGTGCCAGCACTCAACTCATCGTTAGCAATCAGCCCCAGCATTTT
>NA|TRBJ1-3|TRBV30|NA
CAWSADGNTIYF
TGTGCCTGGAGTGCCGATGGAAACACCATATATTTT
>few|TRBJ2-7|TRBV7-9|TRBD1
CASSNDRGPHSYEQYF
TGTGCCAGCAGTAACGACAGGGGACCGCACTCCTACGAGCAGTACTTC
>NA|TRBJ1-1|TRBV2|NA
CASSEWGVDRTEAFF
TGTGCCAGCAGTGAATGGGGGGTTGATAGGACTGAAGCTTTCTTT
>NA|TRBJ1-1|TRBV27|NA
CASSLRFGKTATEAFF
TGTGCCAGCAGTTTACGGTTTGGGAAAACGGCCACTGAAGCTTTCTTT
>NA|TRBJ2-1|TRBV13|NA
CASSFQGGTYNEQFF
TGTGCCAGCAGCTTTCAGGGGGGGACATACAATGAGCAGTTCTTC
>NA|TRBJ1-5|TRBV4-1|NA
CASSQDYSGLQPQHF
TGCGCCAGCAGCCAAGATTACTCTGGGCTACAGCCCCAGCATTTT
>NA|TRBJ1-2|TRBV7-2|NA
CASREPNNYGYTF
TGTGCCAGCAGGGAGCCCAATAACTATGGCTACACCTTC
>NA|TRBJ2-2|TRBV5-8|NA
CASSFQTVNTGELFF
TGTGCCAGCAGCTTCCAGACAGTTAACACCGGGGAGCTGTTTTTT
>NA|TRBJ2-1|TRBV11-1|NA
CASSLGIGAGGGSYNEQFF
TGTGCCAGCAGCTTAGGGATAGGAGCGGGTGGAGGGTCCTACAATGAGCAGTTCTTC
>NA|TRBJ2-5|TRBV5-1|NA
CASSPRDPRRETQYF
TGCGCCAGCAGCCCTCGGGATCCCCGGCGCGAGACCCAGTACTTC
>NA|TRBJ2-3|TRBV5-1|NA
CASSLVASTDTQYF
TGCGCCAGCAGCTTGGTCGCCAGCACAGATACGCAGTATTTT
>NA|TRBJ1-4|TRBV4-1|NA
CASSLPVGNEKLFF
TGCGCCAGCAGCCTACCAGTGGGTAATGAAAAACTGTTTTTT
>NA|TRBJ1-5|TRBV27|TRBD1
CASSLGTGDQPQHF
TGTGCCAGCAGTTTAGGGACAGGGGATCAGCCCCAGCATTTT
>few|TRBJ2-2|TRBV5-1|NA
CASSITGMSGELFF
TGCGCCAGCAGCATCACAGGGATGAGCGGGGAGCTGTTTTTT
>NA|TRBJ2-7|TRBV6-8|NA
CASSPGASSYEQYF
TGTGCCAGCAGTCCCGGGGCAAGCTCCTACGAGCAGTACTTC
>NA|TRBJ1-1|TRBV7-8|NA
CASSLDWLNTEAFF
TGTGCCAGCAGCTTAGATTGGCTGAACACTGAAGCTTTCTTT
>NA|TRBJ1-3|TRBV6-1|NA
CASSDRVFSSGNTIYF
TGTGCCAGCAGTGACAGGGTTTTCAGCTCTGGAAACACCATATATTTT
>few|TRBJ1-2|TRBV10-3|TRBD1
CAITDEQGARGYTF
TGTGCCATCACTGACGAACAGGGGGCAAGAGGCTACACCTTC
>NA|TRBJ2-1|TRBV19|NA
CASSIDRDFTYNEQFF
TGTGCCAGTAGTATAGACCGGGACTTTACCTACAATGAGCAGTTCTTC
>NA|TRBJ1-1|TRBV27|NA
CASTRGMNTEAFF
TGTGCCAGCACAAGGGGGATGAACACTGAAGCTTTCTTT
>NA|TRBJ1-5|TRBV5-6|NA
CASSLWLNSNQPQHF
TGTGCCAGCAGCTTATGGCTGAATAGCAATCAGCCCCAGCATTTT
>NA|TRBJ1-5|TRBV5-5|NA
CASSLSWVAGNQPQHF
TGTGCCAGCAGCTTGTCTTGGGTGGCAGGGAATCAGCCCCAGCATTTT
>NA|TRBJ2-5|TRBV28|NA
CASSRRGIGETQYF
TGTGCCAGCAGTCGGCGGGGTATCGGCGAGACCCAGTACTTC
>NA|TRBJ1-6|TRBV6-5|NA
CASSLDPSFSPLHF
TGTGCCAGCAGTTTAGACCCCTCGTTCTCACCCCTCCACTTT
>few|TRBJ2-1|TRBV4-3|TRBD1
CASSRTGGPYNEQFF
TGCGCCAGCAGTCGGACAGGGGGCCCCTACAATGAGCAGTTCTTC